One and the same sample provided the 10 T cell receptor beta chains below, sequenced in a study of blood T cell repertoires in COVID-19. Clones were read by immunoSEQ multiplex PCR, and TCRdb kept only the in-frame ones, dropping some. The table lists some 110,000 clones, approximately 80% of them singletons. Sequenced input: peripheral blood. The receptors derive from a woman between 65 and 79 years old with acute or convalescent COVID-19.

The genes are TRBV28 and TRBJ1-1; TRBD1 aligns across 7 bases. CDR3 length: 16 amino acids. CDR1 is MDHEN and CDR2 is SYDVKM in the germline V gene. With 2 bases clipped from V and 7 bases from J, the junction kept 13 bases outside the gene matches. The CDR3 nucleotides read TGTGCCAGCAGTTTAGCCGGGACAGACTTTGTTTATGAAGCTTTCTTT. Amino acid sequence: CASSLAGTDFVYEAFF. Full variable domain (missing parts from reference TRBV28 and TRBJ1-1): DVKVTQSSRYLVKRTGEKVFLECVQDMDHENMFWYRQDPGLGLRLIYFSYDVKMKEKGDIPEGYSVSREKKERFSLILESASTNQTSMYLCASSLAGTDFVYEAFFGQGTRLTVV.

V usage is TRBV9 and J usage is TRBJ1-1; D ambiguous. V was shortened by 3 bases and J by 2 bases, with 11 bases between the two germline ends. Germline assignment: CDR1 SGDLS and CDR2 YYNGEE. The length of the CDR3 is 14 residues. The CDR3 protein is CASSATEGNTEAFF. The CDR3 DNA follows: TGTGCCAGCAGCGCCACAGAGGGAAACACTGAAGCTTTCTTT.

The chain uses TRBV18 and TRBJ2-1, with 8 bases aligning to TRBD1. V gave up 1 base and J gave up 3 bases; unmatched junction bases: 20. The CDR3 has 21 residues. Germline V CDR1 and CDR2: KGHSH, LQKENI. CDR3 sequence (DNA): TGTGCCAGCTCACCACGAGGAGGGGGCCGAGGCAGGGGGCGGTTCTACAATGAGCAGTTCTTC. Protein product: CASSPRGGGRGRGRFYNEQFF.

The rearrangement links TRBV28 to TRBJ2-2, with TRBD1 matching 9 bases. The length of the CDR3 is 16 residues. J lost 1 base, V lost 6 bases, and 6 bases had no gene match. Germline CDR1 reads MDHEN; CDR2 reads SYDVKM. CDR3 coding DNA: TGTGCCAGCAGGGGGAACAGGGGGCTGAACACCGGGGAGCTGTTTTTT. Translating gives CASRGNRGLNTGELFF.

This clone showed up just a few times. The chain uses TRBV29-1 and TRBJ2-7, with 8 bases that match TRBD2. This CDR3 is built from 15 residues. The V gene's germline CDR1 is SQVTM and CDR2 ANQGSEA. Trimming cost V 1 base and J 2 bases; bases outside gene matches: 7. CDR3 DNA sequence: TGCAGCGTTGAAGGCGGGACTAGTGGGGCCTACGAGCAGTACTTC. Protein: CSVEGGTSGAYEQYF.

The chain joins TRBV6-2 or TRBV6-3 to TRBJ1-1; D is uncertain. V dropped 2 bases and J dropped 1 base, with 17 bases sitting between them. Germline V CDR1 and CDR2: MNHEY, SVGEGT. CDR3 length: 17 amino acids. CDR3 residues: CASSYTGYGRGNTEAFF. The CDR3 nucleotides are TGTGCCAGCAGTTACACGGGTTATGGTAGAGGGAACACTGAAGCTTTCTTT.

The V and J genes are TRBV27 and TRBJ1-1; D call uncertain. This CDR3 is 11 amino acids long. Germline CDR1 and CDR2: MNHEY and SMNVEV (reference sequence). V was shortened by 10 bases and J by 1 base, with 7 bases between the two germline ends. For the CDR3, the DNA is TGTGCCACCCGCGGGAACACTGAAGCTTTCTTT. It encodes CATRGNTEAFF.

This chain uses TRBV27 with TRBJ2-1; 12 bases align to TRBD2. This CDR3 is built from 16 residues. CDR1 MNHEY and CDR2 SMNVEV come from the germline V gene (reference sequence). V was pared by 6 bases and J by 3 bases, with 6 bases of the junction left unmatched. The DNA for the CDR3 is TGTGCCAGCAGCCAGAGGGGACTAGCGGGCTACAATGAGCAGTTCTTC. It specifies CASSQRGLAGYNEQFF.

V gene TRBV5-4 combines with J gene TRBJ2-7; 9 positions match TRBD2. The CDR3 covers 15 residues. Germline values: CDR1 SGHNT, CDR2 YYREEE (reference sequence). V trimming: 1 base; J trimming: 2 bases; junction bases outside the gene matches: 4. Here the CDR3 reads CASSLSTSGPYEQYF. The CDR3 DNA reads TGTGCCAGCAGCTTGAGTACTAGCGGGCCCTACGAGCAGTACTTC.

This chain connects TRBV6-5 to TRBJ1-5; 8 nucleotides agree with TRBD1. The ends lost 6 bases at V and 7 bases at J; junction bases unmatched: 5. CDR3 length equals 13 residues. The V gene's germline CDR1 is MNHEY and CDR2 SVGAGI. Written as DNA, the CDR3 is TGTGCCAGCAGAGCACAGGGGGGACAGCCCCAGCATTTT. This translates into CASRAQGGQPQHF.